Described below is a single T cell receptor beta chain sequence and its context. This specimen belongs to a study of shared clonotypes between healthy human individuals. TCRdb keeps only in-frame clones here, not all; method: immunoSEQ multiplex PCR. Among about 1.5 million clones, around 98% were seen once, and the ten largest hold around 0.47%. The TCR originated in a man aged 25-45 years in good health. The source material was naive CD4+ T cells sorted from blood. The subset is: CD45RA+ positively selected.

The CDR3 DNA follows: TGTGCCAGCTCTTCCCAGGGGACGAATGAGCAGTTCTTC. The encoded protein is CASSSQGTNEQFF. This chain links TRBV2 with TRBJ2-1, with D possibly TRBD1 on 6 matching bases. Between the trimmed V and J ends, which lost 8 bases and 7 bases, there was a span of 15 bases. Germline loops: CDR1 SNHLY, CDR2 FYNNEI. This CDR3 has 13 residues.